Sequencing of this T cell receptor beta chain was carried out in a study of CD8 T cells in ankylosing spondylitis. Findings and limits, study-wide: A CD8+ phenotype characterized the disease-linked clones, which were relatively rare in peripheral blood. A TCR beta motif of eight highly homologous variants appeared characteristic of ankylosing spondylitis blood. Disease-linked clones reportedly concentrated significantly in matched ankylosing spondylitis synovial fluid.

This clonotype was seen a handful of times. Its cognate antigen is unknown. The V gene lost 2 bases and the J gene lost 4 bases, with 11 bases spanning the gap. The CDR3 is 15 amino acids. CDR1 is MNHEY and CDR2 is SVGEGT in the germline V gene. It was by quantitative 5'-RACE with molecular barcodes that TCR beta libraries were made. TCRdb used MiXCR to reprocess the 5' RACE reads, holding one entry per CDR3 protein. The sample includes 150,000 to 250,000 distinct CDR3 sequences, over 10% seen only once; the top ten take 16%. This chain links TRBV6-2 or TRBV6-3 with TRBJ2-2, with D unresolved. The receptor's source is a male donor with ankylosing spondylitis or in good health (not recorded which). Material for sequencing was blood, either unsorted or a sorted T cell fraction (not recorded which). The CDR3 loop reads CASSYVGSLTGELFF. CDR3 in DNA: TGTGCCAGCAGTTACGTCGGGTCCCTCACCGGGGAGCTGTTTTTT.